This TCR beta chain is drawn from a study of control samples from healthy donors and cancer patients. Here immunoSEQ multiplex PCR was the method, and the copy in TCRdb shows in-frame clones only, minus some. The sample contains around 70,000 clones, about 94% of which appear only once. Looked up from germline, CDR1 is LNHDA and CDR2 is SQIVND (reference sequence). Trimming at V came to 3 bases and at J to 1 base, leaving 0 bases not matched to a gene. The CDR3 extends over 15 amino acids. The receptor comes from a woman under 40 in good health. The chain couples TRBV19 to TRBJ2-5; 12 positions agree with TRBD2. Material: blood. CDR3 bases: TGTGCCAGTAGTATGGGACTAGCGGGCCAAGAGACCCAGTACTTC. Encoded protein: CASSMGLAGQETQYF.